The 17 T cell receptor beta chains below come from one sample, sequenced in a study of blood T cell repertoires in COVID-19. Measured with immunoSEQ multiplex PCR; TCRdb has only the in-frame clones, and not every one. The sample holds 110,000 or so clones, approximately 84% seen once. Sequencing used peripheral blood. These receptors were obtained from a woman in her 40s with acute or convalescent COVID-19.

The J gene is TRBJ1-5, the V gene TRBV19, with unresolved D. CDR3 length: 13 amino acids. Germline lookup yields CDR1 LNHDA and CDR2 SQIVND (reference sequence). V was shortened by 7 bases and J by 0 bases, with 7 bases between the two germline ends. Here the CDR3 DNA reads TGTGCCAGTAAGCGAAATAGCAATCAGCCCCAGCATTTT. Its protein product is CASKRNSNQPQHF. Using reference TRBV19 and TRBJ1-5 for the parts outside the CDR3, the full variable domain is DGGITQSPKYLFRKEGQNVTLSCEQNLNHDAMYWYRQDPGQGLRLIYYSQIVNDFQKGDIAEGYSVSREKKESFPLTVTSAQKNPTAFYLCASKRNSNQPQHFGDGTRLSIL.

V and J are TRBV9 and TRBJ1-2; D unresolved. This CDR3 region has 17 residues. V was trimmed by 4 bases and J by 0 bases, leaving 19 bases between them. The germline V gene encodes CDR1 SGDLS and CDR2 YYNGEE. The CDR3: CASSPHVGANSNYGYTF. The CDR3 coding sequence is TGTGCCAGCAGCCCTCATGTGGGAGCGAATTCTAACTATGGCTACACCTTC.

The rearrangement joins TRBV19 to TRBJ2-7; D unclear. The CDR3 is 14 residues long. V was shortened by 10 bases and J by 6 bases, with 22 bases between the two germline ends. Germline V gene sequence: CDR1 LNHDA, CDR2 SQIVND (reference sequence). The CDR3 region is CATSIESLRFEQYF. DNA of the CDR3: TGTGCCACCTCTATCGAGAGTCTTCGATTCGAGCAGTACTTC.

This sequence joins TRBV6-5 and TRBJ2-3; TRBD1 is a possible D gene (5 bases). Trimming cost V 6 bases and J 0 bases, with 13 bases left between them. The CDR3 has 15 residues. Germline V gene data show CDR1 as MNHEY and CDR2 as SVGAGI. CDR3 region: CASRVRTTSTDTQYF. CDR3 sequence (DNA): TGTGCCAGCAGAGTAAGGACAACTAGCACAGATACGCAGTATTTT.

V is TRBV29-1 and J is TRBJ2-1; 8 nucleotides agree with TRBD2. The germline CDR1 and CDR2 sequences are SQVTM and ANQGSEA. This CDR3 comprises 15 residues. V shed 4 bases, J shed 0 bases, and the junction held 5 bases outside the gene matches. In DNA, the CDR3 is TGCAGCGTTGTTGCGGGAGGACTCTCCTACAATGAGCAGTTCTTC. This sequence encodes CSVVAGGLSYNEQFF.

This chain joins TRBV6-1 and TRBJ2-7; D ambiguous. This CDR3 contains 12 residues. V was trimmed by 1 base and J by 3 bases, leaving 4 bases between them. CDR1 is MNHNS and CDR2 is SASEGT in the germline V gene. This chain's CDR3 is CASSEVSYEQYF. In DNA form, the CDR3 reads TGTGCCAGCAGTGAAGTTAGCTACGAGCAGTACTTC.

The genes are TRBV18 and TRBJ1-5; weak D call: TRBD1 (5 bases). This CDR3 comprises 15 residues. The V end lost 2 bases, the J end lost 4 bases, and 12 bases lay between the germline ends. Germline V gene data show CDR1 as KGHSH and CDR2 as LQKENI. The CDR3 protein is CASSPGAGGNQPQHF. CDR3 sequence (DNA): TGTGCCAGCTCACCAGGGGCTGGAGGGAATCAGCCCCAGCATTTT.

CDR3 region: CASLGDYKETQYF. CDR3 nucleotide sequence: TGTGCCTCTCTGGGGGACTACAAAGAGACCCAGTACTTC. The rearrangement links TRBV30 to TRBJ2-5, with 7 positions matching TRBD2. Germline CDR1 and CDR2: GTSNPN and SVGIG (reference sequence). This CDR3 is built from 13 residues. Trimming removed 7 bases from V and 3 bases from J; junction bases left unmatched: 8. Full variable domain (rest looked up from reference TRBV30 and TRBJ2-5): SQTIHQWPATLVQPVGSPLSLECTVEGTSNPNLYWYRQAAGRGLQLLFYSVGIGQISSEVPQNLSASRPQDRQFILSSKKLLLSDSGFYLCASLGDYKETQYFGPGTRLLVL.

The rearrangement joins TRBV3-1 (or the pseudogene TRBV3-2) to TRBJ2-6, with TRBD1 as a possible D gene (5 bases). Germline V gene lookup returns CDR1 LGHDT and CDR2 YNNKEL (reference sequence). This CDR3 is 19 amino acids long. Trimming stripped 1 base from V and 1 base from J, with 17 bases between. Written as DNA, the CDR3 is TGTGCCAGCAGCCAAGCCCGGGCTGGCAGGACATCTGGGGCCAACGTCCTGACTTTC. Encoded protein: CASSQARAGRTSGANVLTF.

CDR3: CASSSFQGGGKTQYF. DNA for the CDR3: TGCGCCAGCAGCTCGTTCCAGGGAGGCGGAAAGACCCAGTACTTC. The chain has TRBV5-1 and TRBJ2-5; the D gene is possibly TRBD2 (6 bases). V shed 3 bases and J shed 6 bases, with 18 bases lying between them. The germline CDR1 and CDR2 sequences are SGHRS and YFSETQ. This CDR3 is built from 15 residues.

This chain connects TRBV30 to TRBJ1-4, with D perhaps matching TRBD1 (6 bases). This CDR3 is built from 14 residues. Trimming left V 3 bases short and J 6 bases short, with 14 bases between. CDR1 GTSNPN and CDR2 SVGIG come from the germline V gene (reference sequence). This chain's CDR3 is CAWREAGTYEKLFF. The CDR3 DNA follows: TGTGCCTGGAGAGAGGCCGGGACATATGAAAAACTGTTTTTT. The full variable domain, in which reference TRBV30 and TRBJ1-4 provide the parts outside the CDR3, is SQTIHQWPATLVQPVGSPLSLECTVEGTSNPNLYWYRQAAGRGLQLLFYSVGIGQISSEVPQNLSASRPQDRQFILSSKKLLLSDSGFYLCAWREAGTYEKLFFGSGTQLSVL.

The rearrangement joins TRBV14 to TRBJ2-3, with TRBD2 identical over 10 bases. After removal of 5 bases from V and 1 base from J, the junction contained 6 bases not matched to a gene. Per germline, CDR1 SGHDN and CDR2 FVKESK. The CDR3 totals 16 residues. The CDR3 DNA sequence: TGTGCCAGCAGCACCTTAGGGACTAGCGGCACAGATACGCAGTATTTT. Residues: CASSTLGTSGTDTQYF.

This chain uses TRBV3-1 (or the pseudogene TRBV3-2) with TRBJ2-5; 11 bases are a match to TRBD2. Per the germline V gene, CDR1 is LGHDT and CDR2 is YNNKEL (reference sequence). The CDR3 runs to 15 residues. The V and J ends lost 4 bases and 5 bases, in that order; junction bases with no gene match: 6. The DNA of the CDR3 is TGTGCCAGCAGCCCATTAGCGGGGGGGCACGAGACCCAGTACTTC. Translated, it gives CASSPLAGGHETQYF.

V gene TRBV14 combines with J gene TRBJ2-1; D remains unclear. This CDR3 region has 12 residues. CDR1 is SGHDN, CDR2 FVKESK, per germline. With 3 bases removed from V and 12 bases from J, the gap between germline ends came to 12 bases. CDR3 in amino acids: CASSQNEFWQFF. CDR3 bases: TGTGCCAGCAGCCAGAATGAGTTTTGGCAGTTCTTC.

This clone appeared once. The chain recombines TRBV9 with TRBJ1-1; D uncertain. Trimming cost V 0 bases and J 4 bases, with 13 bases left between them. The length of the CDR3 is 15 residues. CDR1 is SGDLS, CDR2 YYNGEE, per germline. CDR3 region: CASSVDEVRVTEAFF. CDR3 in DNA: TGTGCCAGCAGCGTAGATGAGGTACGGGTCACTGAAGCTTTCTTT.

V usage is TRBV4-1 and J usage is TRBJ1-5, with 7 bases that match TRBD1. Trimming cost V 1 base and J 4 bases; bases outside gene matches: 7. Germline V gene sequence: CDR1 MGHRA, CDR2 YSYEKL. The CDR3 runs to 16 residues. As DNA, the CDR3 is TGCGCCAGCAGCCAAGTAACTGGGACAGCTAATCAGCCCCAGCATTTT. Translated, it gives CASSQVTGTANQPQHF.

The chain employs TRBV5-4 and TRBJ2-3; 9 bases are a match to TRBD2. Germline trimming cut 4 bases from V and 2 bases from J; bases unmatched to any gene: 5. Germline V gives CDR1 SGHNT, CDR2 YYREEE (reference sequence). The CDR3 spans 15 residues. CDR3 region: CASSRSSGDTDTQYF. For the CDR3, the DNA is TGTGCCAGCAGCCGCTCTAGCGGGGACACAGATACGCAGTATTTT. Based on the CDR3 plus reference TRBV5-4 and TRBJ2-3, the full variable domain is ETGVTQSPTHLIKTRGQQVTLRCSSQSGHNTVSWYQQALGQGPQFIFQYYREEENGRGNFPPRFSGLQFPNYSSELNVNALELDDSALYLCASSRSSGDTDTQYFGPGTRLTVL.